The source of this T cell receptor beta chain is a study of blood T cell repertoires in COVID-19. Germline CDR1 is SGHAT and CDR2 is FQNNGV. Trimming removed 4 bases from V and 0 bases from J, with 9 bases in between. The CDR3 is made up of 14 amino acids. Measured with immunoSEQ multiplex PCR; TCRdb has only the in-frame clones, and not every one. Of over 100,000 clones in the sample, 80% to 90% were seen once. The sequenced sample consisted of peripheral blood. The source is a human donor in a cohort sampled during active COVID-19. The V call is TRBV11-2, the J call TRBJ1-1; no definite D call. The CDR3 sequence is CASSSGILNTEAFF. As DNA, the CDR3 is TGTGCCAGCAGCTCCGGGATATTGAACACTGAAGCTTTCTTT.